This TCR beta chain originates from a study of vaccination effects on CD4 cells after COVID-19. V shed 0 bases, J shed 4 bases, and the junction held 9 bases outside the gene matches. This CDR3 has 18 residues. Germline V gene data show CDR1 as MNHNS and CDR2 as SASEGT. Assay: immunoSEQ multiplex PCR; the TCRdb copy retains only in-frame clones and omits some. The sample contains about 28,000 clones, 65% of which appear only once. Notes on this clone: As yet, its antigen is unknown.

Findings and caveats of the study: The vaccine-induced clones of healthy vaccinees included only 1 of 255 that cross-reacted with common cold coronaviruses.

Between days 9 and 10 of culture, CD4+ T cells were separated out. The study found no prior SARS-CoV-2 infection in the vaccine recipients, who tested negative for nucleocapsid antibodies. This rearrangement joins TRBV6-1 to TRBJ2-3; the match to TRBD2 covers 11 bases. The TCR originated in a human donor who received a COVID-19 vaccine. Source: CD4+ T cells from PBMCs cultured without peptide, taken before COVID-19 vaccination. The CDR3 region has the DNA TGTGCCAGCAGTGAAGCGCTTTTAGCGGGAGGGGGGCCAGATACGCAGTATTTT. As protein: CASSEALLAGGGPDTQYF.